The 9 T cell receptor beta chains below come from one sample, sequenced in a study of blood T cells in healthy people across ages. Using a J-beta primer mix together with a sample-barcoded 5' primer, a second PCR was run for roughly 7 to 11 cycles. MiXCR, run by TCRdb on the 5' RACE reads, gives a single entry per CDR3 protein. The sample yields about 1.8 million distinct CDR3 sequences, around 50% seen once. Sequenced: blood. These receptors came from a woman aged 40 to 55 in good health.

This chain connects TRBV6-2 or TRBV6-3 to TRBJ2-7, with TRBD2 as a possible D gene (5 bases). V was clipped by 11 bases and J by 1 base, with 21 bases between them. CDR1 is MNHEY and CDR2 is SVGEGT in the germline V gene. This CDR3 contains 15 residues. CDR3 loop: CAGTGREKLSYEQYF. The CDR3 nucleotides are TGTGCCGGAACGGGAAGGGAAAAACTATCCTACGAGCAGTACTTC.

The CDR3, as DNA: TGTGCCAGCACCCCTGGGGACAGGGGGTACCAAGAGACCCAGTACTTC. This encodes CASTPGDRGYQETQYF. The chain uses TRBV12-3 or TRBV12-4 and TRBJ2-5, with 11 bases lining up with TRBD1. V was pared by 7 bases and J by 0 bases, with 7 bases of the junction left unmatched. The CDR3 totals 16 residues.

The V gene is TRBV7-2, the J gene TRBJ1-4, with 9 bases fitting TRBD1. Germline CDR1 reads SGHTA; CDR2 reads FQGNSA. CDR3 size: 16 residues. V was pared by 5 bases and J by 5 bases, with 9 bases of the junction left unmatched. The CDR3, as DNA: TGTGCCAGCAGCCCTACAGGGGGCGGTATCAATGAAAAACTGTTTTTT. It is translated as CASSPTGGGINEKLFF.

This clonotype appeared once. CDR3 coding DNA: TGTGCCAGCAGTTTAGAGGACAGGGTTCAGCCCCAGCATTTT. It specifies CASSLEDRVQPQHF. This chain links TRBV28 with TRBJ1-5; 8 nucleotides agree with TRBD1. Germline CDR1 and CDR2: MDHEN and SYDVKM. Losses at the gene ends were 2 bases for V and 6 bases for J; bases not matched to a gene: 3. This CDR3 region has 14 residues. The full variable domain, with the rest looked up from reference TRBV28 and TRBJ1-5, is DVKVTQSSRYLVKRTGEKVFLECVQDMDHENMFWYRQDPGLGLRLIYFSYDVKMKEKGDIPEGYSVSREKKERFSLILESASTNQTSMYLCASSLEDRVQPQHFGDGTRLSIL.

This clonotype was seen only once. The chain couples TRBV7-2 to TRBJ2-1; 7 bases align to TRBD1. Germline V gene data show CDR1 as SGHTA and CDR2 as FQGNSA. The CDR3 length is 15 residues. The V segment lost 4 bases and the J segment 9 bases; nucleotides outside the gene matches: 12. CDR3 protein: CASSSGQRGVSEQFF. CDR3 DNA: TGTGCCAGCAGCTCGGGACAGAGAGGGGTTAGTGAGCAGTTCTTC.

The chain's CDR3 is CASSDPLRRLTDTQYF. In DNA form, the CDR3 reads TGTGCCAGCAGTGATCCTTTGCGCCGGCTAACAGATACGCAGTATTTT. The gene calls are TRBV2 and TRBJ2-3, with D unresolved. The V and J ends lost 3 bases and 3 bases respectively, with 16 bases between them. The CDR3 has 16 residues. Germline CDR1 and CDR2: SNHLY and FYNNEI. The full variable domain, rest sourced from reference TRBV2 and TRBJ2-3, is EPEVTQTPSHQVTQMGQEVILRCVPISNHLYFYWYRQILGQKVEFLVSFYNNEISEKSEIFDDQFSVERPDGSNFTLKIRSTKLEDSAMYFCASSDPLRRLTDTQYFGPGTRLTVL.

The chain uses TRBV6-6 and TRBJ2-1; 11 bases are a match to TRBD2. J was trimmed by 5 bases and V by 5 bases; bases with no gene match: 8. CDR3 length: 16 residues. Germline CDR1 reads MNHNY; CDR2 reads SVGAGI (reference sequence). CDR3 in DNA: TGTGCCAGCAGTGACGATCTAGCGGGGGGTCACAATGAGCAGTTCTTC. It specifies CASSDDLAGGHNEQFF.

The gene calls are TRBV24-1 and TRBJ2-3; 7 nucleotides line up with TRBD1. This CDR3 is 16 amino acids long. V dropped 3 bases and J dropped 0; count of bases not matched to a gene: 5. Germline CDR1 and CDR2: KGHDR and SFDVKD. CDR3 in amino acids: CATSDPLTGSTDTQYF. Written as DNA, the CDR3 is TGTGCCACCAGTGATCCGCTGACAGGGAGCACAGATACGCAGTATTTT.

The chain combines TRBV11-2 with TRBJ2-1, with D perhaps assigned TRBD1 or TRBD2 (5 bases each). The CDR3 totals 12 residues. The germline V gene has CDR1 SGHAT and CDR2 FQNNGV. Trimming cost V 9 bases and J 10 bases, with 16 bases left between them. CDR3 nucleotide sequence: TGTGCCAGTAAGGCAGGGACCTACGAGCAGTTCTTC. Its protein is CASKAGTYEQFF. Full variable domain (missing parts from reference TRBV11-2 and TRBJ2-1): EAGVAQSPRYKIIEKRQSVAFWCNPISGHATLYWYQQILGQGPKLLIQFQNNGVVDDSQLPKDRFSAERLKGVDSTLKIQPAKLEDSAVYLCASKAGTYEQFFGPGTRLTVL.